Below are 23 T cell receptor beta chains sequenced from a single sample in a study of T cell changes during pregnancy in multiple sclerosis. TCRdb's table, derived via immunoSEQ multiplex PCR, lists solely in-frame clones and lacks some. The table lists fewer than 35,000 clones, about nine tenths of them singletons. The material sequenced was CD8+ T cells from peripheral blood mononuclear cells, taken in the second trimester of pregnancy. These TCRs come from a female donor with multiple sclerosis, enrolled in a pregnancy study.

This clone occurred a few times. V gene TRBV13 combines with J gene TRBJ1-4, with unresolved D. Trimming stripped 4 bases from V and 7 bases from J, with 7 bases between. Germline assignment: CDR1 PRHDT and CDR2 FYEKMQ (reference sequence). This CDR3 is built from 12 residues. Here the CDR3 reads CASSSYGEKLFF. Written as DNA, the CDR3 is TGTGCCAGCAGCTCCTACGGTGAAAAACTGTTTTTT.

The chain links TRBV5-4 to TRBJ1-2; D is unclear. Germline V lookup: CDR1 SGHNT, CDR2 YYREEE (reference sequence). V lost 3 bases, J lost 12 bases, and 15 bases lay in between. This CDR3 is built from 12 residues. In DNA form, the CDR3 reads TGTGCCAGCAGCTATAGATGGCGGGGAGACACCTTC. The encoded protein is CASSYRWRGDTF.

By its share, this clone is medium-sized. The CDR3 DNA follows: TGTGCCAGCAGCTCCACCCAAGCTGGCAATCAGCCCCAGCATTTT. Translation gives CASSSTQAGNQPQHF. V usage is TRBV7-9 and J usage is TRBJ1-5; D gene uncertain. Trimming left V 4 bases short and J 2 bases short, with 12 bases between. Germline lookup yields CDR1 SEHNR and CDR2 FQNEAQ (reference sequence). This CDR3 contains 15 residues.

The chain carries TRBV27 and TRBJ2-2; 9 positions agree with TRBD2. CDR3 size: 17 residues. Germline CDR1 is MNHEY and CDR2 is SMNVEV (reference sequence). The J segment lost 4 bases and the V segment lost 0 bases, leaving 6 bases of the junction unmatched. CDR3 bases: TGTGCCAGCAGTTTATCCTTAGCGGGAGTTGTCACCGGGGAGCTGTTTTTT. This translates into CASSLSLAGVVTGELFF.

The V call is TRBV10-1, the J call TRBJ1-1; D is ambiguous. Germline V gene data show CDR1 as WNHNN and CDR2 as SYGVQD (reference sequence). The CDR3 runs 14 residues. V shed 3 bases and J shed 0 bases, with 8 bases lying between them. CDR3 in DNA: TGCGCCAGCAGTGACGACTCACTGAACACTGAAGCTTTCTTT. This translates into CASSDDSLNTEAFF.

V gene TRBV6-6 combines with J gene TRBJ2-3; D may be TRBD1 (6 bases). The CDR3 has 13 residues. Trimming took 10 bases from V and 1 from J, leaving 12 bases between them. Looked up from germline, CDR1 is MNHNY and CDR2 is SVGAGI (reference sequence). The DNA for the CDR3 is TGTGCCAACGGACAGTGGGGCACAGATACGCAGTATTTT. Amino acids: CANGQWGTDTQYF.

This rearrangement joins TRBV7-9 to TRBJ2-4; D possibly corresponds to TRBD2 (7 bases). Trimming left V 1 base short and J 5 bases short, with 9 bases between. There are 14 residues in the CDR3. Germline lookup yields CDR1 SEHNR and CDR2 FQNEAQ (reference sequence). The CDR3 coding sequence is TGTGCCAGCAGCTTAGTCGGGGGGCAAAACATTCAGTACTTC. This gives the protein CASSLVGGQNIQYF. The variable domain in full, completed from reference TRBV7-9 and TRBJ2-4, reads DTGVSQNPRHKITKRGQNVTFRCDPISEHNRLYWYRQTLGQGPEFLTYFQNEAQLEKSRLLSDRFSAERPKGSFSTLEIQRTEQGDSAMYLCASSLVGGQNIQYFGAGTRLSVL.

The CDR3 reads CASSSSLGAAYNEQFF. The DNA for the CDR3 is TGTGCCAGCAGCTCCTCGTTGGGGGCCGCCTACAATGAGCAGTTCTTC. The chain uses TRBV11-3 and TRBJ2-1, with D possibly matching TRBD1 (6 bases). CDR3 length: 16 residues. Germline assignment: CDR1 SGHNT and CDR2 YENEEA. V was pared by 4 bases and J by 2 bases, with 15 bases between.

The chain combines TRBV5-1 with TRBJ1-1; D possibly corresponds to TRBD1 (5 bases). Germline V CDR1 and CDR2: SGHRS, YFSETQ. V lost 7 bases, J lost 2 bases, and 15 bases lay in between. CDR3 length: 14 residues. The CDR3 is CASGPRGGNTEAFF. The CDR3 nucleotides are TGCGCCAGCGGTCCCCGGGGGGGTAACACTGAAGCTTTCTTT. Variable domain in full (rest from reference TRBV5-1 and TRBJ1-1): KAGVTQTPRYLIKTRGQQVTLSCSPISGHRSVSWYQQTPGQGLQFLFEYFSETQRNKGNFPGRFSGRQFSNSRSEMNVSTLELGDSALYLCASGPRGGNTEAFFGQGTRLTVV.

The rearrangement uses TRBV6-5 and TRBJ2-7; TRBD2 matches 7 bases. CDR1 and CDR2 from the germline V gene are MNHEY and SVGAGI. The CDR3 sequence is 12 residues long. J lost 6 bases, V lost 8 bases, and 7 bases had no gene match. CDR3 DNA: TGTGCCAGCTCTCCCTCGGGAGGCGAGCAGTACTTC. Translation gives CASSPSGGEQYF.

The V gene is TRBV27, the J gene TRBJ2-7, with D perhaps TRBD1 (6 bases). Trimming took off 0 bases at V and 3 bases at J, with 15 bases between the two ends. CDR3 length equals 16 residues. Germline V gene data show CDR1 as MNHEY and CDR2 as SMNVEV (reference sequence). CDR3 bases: TGTGCCAGCAGTTTATCCACCGGGACACTTGGCTACGAGCAGTACTTC. Translated, it gives CASSLSTGTLGYEQYF.

The chain combines TRBV19 with TRBJ2-1; TRBD2 aligns across 7 bases. V was pared by 3 bases and J by 6 bases, with 5 bases of the junction left unmatched. The CDR3 has 14 amino acids. Germline-derived CDR1 and CDR2 are LNHDA and SQIVND (reference sequence). CDR3 in amino acids: CASSMAGAPNEQFF. CDR3 DNA: TGTGCCAGTAGTATGGCGGGAGCCCCCAATGAGCAGTTCTTC.

The chain is built from TRBV19 and TRBJ2-1; 13 positions match TRBD2. Unmatched junction bases numbered 4, after V lost 5 bases and J lost 6 bases. This CDR3 has 15 amino acids. Germline V gene data show CDR1 as LNHDA and CDR2 as SQIVND (reference sequence). The CDR3 sequence: CASSEGLAGLNEQFF. The CDR3 coding sequence is TGTGCCAGTAGTGAGGGACTAGCGGGACTCAATGAGCAGTTCTTC. The variable domain in full, with the rest retrieved from reference TRBV19 and TRBJ2-1, is DGGITQSPKYLFRKEGQNVTLSCEQNLNHDAMYWYRQDPGQGLRLIYYSQIVNDFQKGDIAEGYSVSREKKESFPLTVTSAQKNPTAFYLCASSEGLAGLNEQFFGPGTRLTVL.

CDR3 sequence: CASGRTMLSGANVLTF. CDR3 coding DNA: TGTGCCAGCGGGCGGACAATGCTCTCTGGGGCCAACGTCCTGACTTTC. The chain combines TRBV2 with TRBJ2-6, with a weak D call TRBD1 (5 bases). Germline CDR1 and CDR2: SNHLY and FYNNEI. The CDR3 runs 16 residues. V lost 8 bases, J lost 0 bases, and 14 bases lay in between.

This CDR3 reads CASNLRQGNTEAFF. The CDR3 DNA sequence: TGTGCCAGCAATCTCCGACAGGGTAACACTGAAGCTTTCTTT. This rearrangement joins TRBV27 to TRBJ1-1; 7 bases fit TRBD1. V lost 7 bases to trimming and J lost 2 bases; unmatched junction nucleotides: 7. Germline values: CDR1 MNHEY, CDR2 SMNVEV (reference sequence). The CDR3 loop spans 14 amino acids.

The chain employs TRBV7-3 and TRBJ1-1; a weak D match, TRBD1 (5 bases). Trimming removed 3 bases at V and 1 base at J, with 6 bases between. The CDR3 sequence is 13 residues long. Germline CDR1 is SGHTA and CDR2 is FQGTGA. The CDR3 protein is CASSLDKNTEAFF. In nucleotides, the CDR3 is TGTGCCAGCAGCTTGGACAAGAACACTGAAGCTTTCTTT.

Here the CDR3 reads CASSQDSRGNQPQHF. CDR3 DNA sequence: TGCGCCAGCAGCCAAGACTCCAGGGGGAATCAGCCCCAGCATTTT. The gene calls are TRBV4-1 and TRBJ1-5, with 7 nucleotides matching TRBD1. The ends lost 0 bases at V and 4 bases at J; junction bases unmatched: 3. The CDR3 spans 15 residues. Germline V gives CDR1 MGHRA, CDR2 YSYEKL.

This chain joins TRBV5-6 and TRBJ2-7, with 12 bases fitting TRBD1. Germline values: CDR1 SGHDT, CDR2 YYEEEE. With 1 base clipped from V and 2 bases from J, the junction kept 4 bases outside the gene matches. This CDR3 comprises 16 residues. This CDR3 reads CASSLTGQGAPYEQYF. The CDR3 DNA reads TGTGCCAGCAGCTTGACGGGACAGGGGGCTCCCTACGAGCAGTACTTC.

This sequence joins TRBV27 and TRBJ2-1; 8 nucleotides line up with TRBD2. The CDR3 length is 13 residues. The germline V gene encodes CDR1 MNHEY and CDR2 SMNVEV (reference sequence). The V segment lost 9 bases and the J segment 7 bases; nucleotides outside the gene matches: 8. In DNA form, the CDR3 reads TGTGCCAGTAGCGGGACCAAAGGTAATGAGCAGTTCTTC. Translated, it gives CASSGTKGNEQFF.

J is TRBJ2-7 and V is TRBV7-9, with 7 bases that match TRBD1. The germline CDR1 and CDR2 sequences are SEHNR and FQNEAQ (reference sequence). Unmatched junction bases numbered 2, after V lost 5 bases and J lost 4 bases. The CDR3 is 12 residues long. The DNA for the CDR3 is TGTGCCAGCAGCGGGACAGTTTACGAGCAGTACTTC. Residues: CASSGTVYEQYF.

The table lists this clone with a count of one. This sequence joins TRBV5-1 and TRBJ2-5; TRBD2 agrees at 12 bases. Germline values: CDR1 SGHRS, CDR2 YFSETQ. This CDR3 has 17 amino acids. Losses at the gene ends were 4 bases for V and 5 bases for J; bases not matched to a gene: 12. CDR3 coding DNA: TGCGCCAGCAGCCCCCGACTAGCGGGAGAGTTTCGGGAGACCCAGTACTTC. This codes for CASSPRLAGEFRETQYF.

V is TRBV29-1 and J is TRBJ1-1, with TRBD1 identical over 8 bases. Germline loops: CDR1 SQVTM, CDR2 ANQGSEA. The length of the CDR3 is 15 residues. The junction had 4 bases not matched to a gene; V was cut back by 0 bases and J by 1 base. CDR3 amino acids: CSVEDSGTGNTEAFF. The CDR3 DNA follows: TGCAGCGTTGAAGACTCCGGGACAGGGAACACTGAAGCTTTCTTT.

A few counts support this clone. The chain recombines TRBV29-1 with TRBJ2-1, with 8 nucleotides matching TRBD1. This CDR3 has 12 amino acids. V lost 4 bases, J lost 9 bases, and 5 bases stayed unmatched. Germline V gene data show CDR1 as SQVTM and CDR2 as ANQGSEA. In DNA form, the CDR3 reads TGCAGCGTTGGGGCAGGGGGCAGTGAGCAGTTCTTC. It is translated as CSVGAGGSEQFF.